A single sample gave rise to the 9 T cell receptor beta chains below, sequenced in a study of blood T cell repertoires in COVID-19. TCRdb's table, derived via immunoSEQ multiplex PCR, lists solely in-frame clones and lacks some. Seen here are some 130,000 clones, about 87% observed once, and the top ten hold 10% to 13%. The specimen was peripheral blood. The receptor set was obtained from a middle-aged man with acute or convalescent COVID-19.

V gene TRBV27 combines with J gene TRBJ1-1; a possible D gene is TRBD1 (5 bases). This CDR3 region has 16 residues. Germline V gene lookup returns CDR1 MNHEY and CDR2 SMNVEV (reference sequence). Trimming removed 0 bases at V and 4 bases at J, with 15 bases between. The CDR3 coding sequence is TGTGCCAGCAGTTTATCGGCGGGGGGGATCGGCACTGAAGCTTTCTTT. Its protein product is CASSLSAGGIGTEAFF.

CDR3 coding DNA: TGCAGTGCTAGGGCCAGGGGAGGCTACACCTTC. Translated, it gives CSARARGGYTF. The chain has TRBV20-1 and TRBJ1-2, with D maybe TRBD1 (6 bases). In germline, CDR1 is DFQATT, CDR2 SNEGSKA (reference sequence). This CDR3 is built from 11 residues. The V gene lost 3 bases and the J gene lost 8 bases, with 10 bases spanning the gap.

V is TRBV6-5 and J is TRBJ2-1; 8 nucleotides align to TRBD2. Germline V lookup: CDR1 MNHEY, CDR2 SVGAGI. V lost 5 bases and J lost 6; bases outside the gene matches: 9. The CDR3 consists of 15 residues. The CDR3, as DNA: TGTGCCAGCAGTAAGGGACTAGTTTATGCCAATGAGCAGTTCTTC. It yields the protein CASSKGLVYANEQFF.

The chain has TRBV5-1 and TRBJ1-1; D gene uncertain. There are 13 residues in the CDR3. V shed 1 base and J shed 0 bases, with 4 bases lying between them. Germline lookup yields CDR1 SGHRS and CDR2 YFSETQ. CDR3 protein: CASSLNLNTEAFF. CDR3 DNA sequence: TGCGCCAGCAGCTTGAACTTGAACACTGAAGCTTTCTTT. Complete variable domain (other parts from reference TRBV5-1 and TRBJ1-1): KAGVTQTPRYLIKTRGQQVTLSCSPISGHRSVSWYQQTPGQGLQFLFEYFSETQRNKGNFPGRFSGRQFSNSRSEMNVSTLELGDSALYLCASSLNLNTEAFFGQGTRLTVV.

V usage is TRBV10-3 and J usage is TRBJ2-1; 9 nucleotides match TRBD1. V lost 4 bases, J lost 3 bases, and 1 base stayed unmatched. This CDR3 comprises 14 residues. Germline V CDR1 and CDR2: ENHRY, SYGVKD. CDR3 residues: CAISGDRDYNEQFF. The CDR3 nucleotides are TGTGCCATCAGTGGGGACAGGGACTACAATGAGCAGTTCTTC.

The chain carries TRBV5-1 and TRBJ1-1; D is unresolved. Germline assignment: CDR1 SGHRS and CDR2 YFSETQ. Trimming stripped 4 bases from V and 6 bases from J, with 16 bases between. CDR3 length equals 14 residues. As DNA, the CDR3 is TGCGCCAGCAGCCTAGGAGAGGGCTTAGCTGAAGCTTTCTTT. It specifies CASSLGEGLAEAFF.

This sequence joins TRBV9 and TRBJ1-2, with a weak D call TRBD1 (5 bases). This CDR3 has 13 residues. V lost 0 bases and J lost 7, with 10 bases in between. Looked up from germline, CDR1 is SGDLS and CDR2 is YYNGEE. CDR3 sequence reads: CASSVGQLGGYTF. The CDR3, as DNA: TGTGCCAGCAGCGTAGGACAGCTCGGTGGCTACACCTTC. Looking up the rest from reference TRBV9 and TRBJ1-2 gives the full variable domain: DSGVTQTPKHLITATGQRVTLRCSPRSGDLSVYWYQQSLDQGLQFLIQYYNGEERAKGNILERFSAQQFPDLHSELNLSSLELGDSALYFCASSVGQLGGYTFGSGTRLTVV.

The chain combines TRBV6-6 with TRBJ2-2; TRBD1 matches 8 bases. The CDR3 is made up of 15 amino acids. Germline-derived CDR1 and CDR2 are MNHNY and SVGAGI (reference sequence). V trimming: 5 bases; J trimming: 5 bases; junction bases outside the gene matches: 7. The CDR3 is CASSAPDRETGELFF. In DNA form, the CDR3 reads TGTGCCAGCAGTGCCCCGGACAGGGAGACCGGGGAGCTGTTTTTT.

The chain couples TRBV7-9 to TRBJ1-1, with D unresolved. With 4 bases removed from V and 8 bases from J, the gap between germline ends came to 17 bases. The CDR3 loop spans 14 amino acids. CDR1 is SEHNR, CDR2 FQNEAQ, per germline (reference sequence). CDR3 DNA: TGTGCCAGCAGCTCCCACCCCGACTCCGAGGAAGCTTTCTTT. Translation gives CASSSHPDSEEAFF.